The 5 T cell receptor beta chains presented below share a single source sample, sequenced in a study of blood T cell repertoires in COVID-19. Sequencing was performed with immunoSEQ multiplex PCR; in TCRdb, only in-frame clones are kept and a portion is missing. The data show around 140,000 clones, 78% seen once. The sequenced material came from peripheral blood. Receptor source: a woman aged 55-69 years with acute or convalescent COVID-19.

CDR3 amino acids: CASSEGGGAFIWDEQFF. The DNA for the CDR3 is TGCGCCAGCAGTGAAGGCGGGGGCGCGTTTATTTGGGATGAGCAGTTCTTC. The gene calls are TRBV10-1 and TRBJ2-1; perhaps TRBD2 as D (7 bases). The CDR3 has 17 residues. Germline V CDR1 and CDR2: WNHNN, SYGVQD (reference sequence). V shed 3 bases and J shed 8 bases, with 23 bases lying between them.

V usage is TRBV2 and J usage is TRBJ2-4; possible D gene TRBD2, 5 bases. The length of the CDR3 is 14 residues. The germline V and J ends were trimmed by 4 bases and 4 bases, with 11 bases remaining between them. The germline V gene encodes CDR1 SNHLY and CDR2 FYNNEI. CDR3 sequence reads: CASSAVGGKNIQYF. The CDR3 nucleotides are TGTGCCAGCAGTGCAGTCGGCGGGAAAAACATTCAGTACTTC.

This chain links TRBV28 with TRBJ2-7, with TRBD2 as a possible D gene (6 bases). The CDR3 consists of 15 residues. Germline values: CDR1 MDHEN, CDR2 SYDVKM. V was cut by 5 bases and J by 2 bases, with 16 bases left in between. CDR3 in amino acids: CASSPTFGGPYEQYF. The CDR3 DNA reads as TGTGCCAGCAGTCCCACTTTCGGGGGACCCTACGAGCAGTACTTC.

This chain links TRBV28 with TRBJ2-1, with 13 bases lining up with TRBD2. The length of the CDR3 is 15 residues. Trimming at V came to 3 bases and at J to 5 bases, leaving 1 base not matched to a gene. The germline gives CDR1 MDHEN, CDR2 SYDVKM. The CDR3 DNA sequence: TGTGCCAGCAGTTTCGGACTAGCGGGAGACAATGAGCAGTTCTTC. It codes for CASSFGLAGDNEQFF.

Only one count was recorded for this clone. The chain is built from TRBV11-2 and TRBJ2-3; TRBD1 is a possible D gene (5 bases). Trimming shortened V by 0 bases and J by 1 base, and 11 bases separated the two germline ends. The germline CDR1 and CDR2 sequences are SGHAT and FQNNGV. CDR3 length: 16 residues. The chain's CDR3 is CASSLEGEMGTDTQYF. The CDR3 coding sequence is TGTGCCAGCAGCTTAGAAGGGGAAATGGGCACAGATACGCAGTATTTT.